Listed here are 5 T cell receptor beta chains from one sample, sequenced in a study of blood T cell repertoires in COVID-19. The table came from immunoSEQ multiplex PCR; TCRdb's copy has only in-frame clones and leaves some out. The sample includes 65,000 to 80,000 clones, 82% of them seen just once. Sequenced input: peripheral blood. Source of these receptors: a man in his forties or fifties with acute or convalescent COVID-19.

The chain joins TRBV9 to TRBJ1-4; 10 bases are shared with TRBD1. Germline loops: CDR1 SGDLS, CDR2 YYNGEE. V trimming: 3 bases; J trimming: 5 bases; junction bases outside the gene matches: 4. This CDR3 contains 15 residues. The CDR3 region is CASSATGGRNEKLFF. The CDR3 nucleotides read TGTGCCAGCAGCGCGACAGGGGGCAGGAATGAAAAACTGTTTTTT.

The J gene is TRBJ2-3, the V gene TRBV7-3; TRBD2 matches at 12 bases. With V trimmed by 6 bases and J by 4 bases, 5 bases remained unmatched. The CDR3 spans 15 residues. Germline CDR1 is SGHTA and CDR2 is FQGTGA. The CDR3 loop is CASRLTSGGPDTQYF. The CDR3 DNA sequence: TGTGCCAGCAGGCTGACTAGCGGGGGACCAGATACGCAGTATTTT.

The chain links TRBV9 to TRBJ1-2, with a weak D call TRBD1 (5 bases). Germline V lookup: CDR1 SGDLS, CDR2 YYNGEE. This CDR3 is 13 amino acids long. Deletions cut 4 bases from V and 8 bases from J, with 15 bases between. The CDR3 loop is CASSLAQGFGYTF. CDR3 DNA sequence: TGTGCCAGCAGCCTAGCCCAGGGTTTCGGCTACACCTTC. The entire variable domain, with the rest obtained from reference TRBV9 and TRBJ1-2, is as follows: DSGVTQTPKHLITATGQRVTLRCSPRSGDLSVYWYQQSLDQGLQFLIQYYNGEERAKGNILERFSAQQFPDLHSELNLSSLELGDSALYFCASSLAQGFGYTFGSGTRLTVV.

This chain joins TRBV2 and TRBJ1-6; 7 bases are a match to TRBD1. The CDR3 runs to 12 residues. The V gene's germline CDR1 is SNHLY and CDR2 FYNNEI. Unmatched junction bases numbered 4, after V lost 11 bases and J lost 6 bases. The CDR3 sequence: CARGQVNSPLHF. DNA of the CDR3: TGTGCCCGAGGACAGGTTAATTCACCCCTCCACTTT.

This chain joins TRBV5-1 and TRBJ2-2, with 8 bases fitting TRBD2. V dropped 6 bases and J dropped 7; count of bases not matched to a gene: 8. From germline, CDR1 is SGHRS and CDR2 YFSETQ. CDR3 size: 14 residues. CDR3 loop: CASKTGGPSGELFF. CDR3 nucleotide sequence: TGCGCCAGCAAAACGGGGGGGCCGAGCGGGGAGCTGTTTTTT.